This T cell receptor (beta chain) is drawn from a study of blood T cells in healthy people across ages. The use of a sample-barcoded 5' primer and a J-beta primer mix characterized a second PCR of about 7 to 12 cycles. TCRdb processed the 5' RACE reads anew with MiXCR; each CDR3 protein has one entry. Here the sample spans about 930,000 distinct CDR3 sequences, about 29% being singletons. This clonotype came up a few times. The V end lost 7 bases, the J end lost 0 bases, and 19 bases lay between the germline ends. Germline lookup yields CDR1 MDHEN and CDR2 SYDVKM. There are 16 residues in the CDR3. This same sample was also part of a study on T cells of mothers and their children.

The origin of this receptor is a woman aged 35 to 49 in good health. The V call is TRBV28, the J call TRBJ2-7; D is perhaps TRBD1 (5 bases). What was sequenced was blood. Written as DNA, the CDR3 is TGTGCCAGCACCCTATGGGCGGACACCGCCTCCTACGAGCAGTACTTC. Translated: CASTLWADTASYEQYF.